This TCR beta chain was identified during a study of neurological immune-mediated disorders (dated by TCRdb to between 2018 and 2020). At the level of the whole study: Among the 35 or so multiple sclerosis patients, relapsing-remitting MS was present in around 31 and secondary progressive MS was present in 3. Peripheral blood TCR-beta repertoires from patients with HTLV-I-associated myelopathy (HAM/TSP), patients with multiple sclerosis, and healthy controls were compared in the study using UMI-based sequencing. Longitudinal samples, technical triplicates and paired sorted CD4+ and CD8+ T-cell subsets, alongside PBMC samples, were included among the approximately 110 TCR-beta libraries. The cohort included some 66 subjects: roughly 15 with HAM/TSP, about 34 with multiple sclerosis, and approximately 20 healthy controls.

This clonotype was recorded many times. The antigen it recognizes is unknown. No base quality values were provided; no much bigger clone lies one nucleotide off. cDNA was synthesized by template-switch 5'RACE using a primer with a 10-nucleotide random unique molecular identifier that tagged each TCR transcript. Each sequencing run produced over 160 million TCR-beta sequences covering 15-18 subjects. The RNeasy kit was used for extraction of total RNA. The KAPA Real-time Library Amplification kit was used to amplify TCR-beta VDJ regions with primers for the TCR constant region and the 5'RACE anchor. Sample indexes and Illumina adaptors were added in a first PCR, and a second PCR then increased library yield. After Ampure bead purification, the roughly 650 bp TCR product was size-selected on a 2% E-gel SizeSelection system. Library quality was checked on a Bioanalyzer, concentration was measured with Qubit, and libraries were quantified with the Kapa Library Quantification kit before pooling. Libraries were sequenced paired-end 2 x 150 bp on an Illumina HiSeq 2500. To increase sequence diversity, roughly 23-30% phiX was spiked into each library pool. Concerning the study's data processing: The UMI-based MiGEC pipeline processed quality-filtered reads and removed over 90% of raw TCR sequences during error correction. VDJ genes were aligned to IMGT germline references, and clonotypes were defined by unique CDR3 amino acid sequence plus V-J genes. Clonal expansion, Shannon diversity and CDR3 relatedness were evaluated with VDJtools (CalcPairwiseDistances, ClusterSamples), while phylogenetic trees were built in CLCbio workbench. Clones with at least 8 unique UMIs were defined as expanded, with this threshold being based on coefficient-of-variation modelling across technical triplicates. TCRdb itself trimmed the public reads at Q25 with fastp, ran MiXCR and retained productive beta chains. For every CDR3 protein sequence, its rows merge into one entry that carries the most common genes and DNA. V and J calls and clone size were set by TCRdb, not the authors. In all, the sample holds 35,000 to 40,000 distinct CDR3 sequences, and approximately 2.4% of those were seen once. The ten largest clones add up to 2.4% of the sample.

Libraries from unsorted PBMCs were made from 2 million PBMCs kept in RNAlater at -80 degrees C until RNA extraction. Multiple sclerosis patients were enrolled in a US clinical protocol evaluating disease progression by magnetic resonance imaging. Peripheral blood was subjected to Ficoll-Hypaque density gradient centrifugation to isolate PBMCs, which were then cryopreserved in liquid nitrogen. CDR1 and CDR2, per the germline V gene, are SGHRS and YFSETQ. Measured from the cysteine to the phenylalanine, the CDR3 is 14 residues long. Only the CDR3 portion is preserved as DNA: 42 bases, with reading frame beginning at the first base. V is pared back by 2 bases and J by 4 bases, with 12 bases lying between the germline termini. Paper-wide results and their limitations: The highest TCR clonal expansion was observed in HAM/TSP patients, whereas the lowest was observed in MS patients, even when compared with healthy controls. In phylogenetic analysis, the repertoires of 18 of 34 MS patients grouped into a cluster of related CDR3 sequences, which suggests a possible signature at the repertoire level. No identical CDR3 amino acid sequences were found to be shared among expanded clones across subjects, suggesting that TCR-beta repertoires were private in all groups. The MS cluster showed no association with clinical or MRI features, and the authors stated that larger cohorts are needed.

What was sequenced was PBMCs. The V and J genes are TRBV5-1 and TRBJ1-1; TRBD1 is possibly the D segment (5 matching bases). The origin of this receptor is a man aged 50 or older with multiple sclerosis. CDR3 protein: CASSFDRGSTEAFF. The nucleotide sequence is TGCGCCAGCAGCTTCGACCGGGGGAGCACTGAAGCTTTCTTT.